These T cell receptor beta chains were read from a single sample in a study of blood T cell repertoires in COVID-19. Assay: immunoSEQ multiplex PCR; the TCRdb copy retains only in-frame clones and omits some. The sample lists approximately 160,000 clones, around four fifths occurring once. The sample taken for sequencing was PBMCs or T cells enriched from blood (not recorded which). These receptors came from a woman aged 45-60 years in a cohort exposed to, infected with or recovered from COVID-19 (not recorded which). The CDR3 runs from the conserved cysteine through the conserved F or W. Each record gives: clone size, V gene, J gene, D gene, CDR3 protein, CDR3 DNA. A D gene is named only where the DNA matches it firmly. A row's size may be missing; if present it is once, few, many or a size class.

.	TRBV7-3	TRBJ1-1	TRBD1	CASSRDRDTEAFF	TGTGCCAGCAGCCGAGACAGGGACACTGAAGCTTTCTTT
once	TRBV6-2/TRBV6-3	TRBJ2-5	TRBD1	CASSHHRDRGEETQYF	TGTGCCAGCAGCCACCACCGGGACAGGGGGGAAGAGACCCAGTACTTC
.	TRBV23-1	TRBJ1-1	.	CASSQWSQKSSTRTEAFF	TGCGCCAGCAGTCAATGGTCCCAAAAATCCTCGACGAGGACTGAAGCTTTCTTT
.	TRBV6-5	TRBJ2-5	TRBD2	CAGTERGGGQTQYF	TGTGCCGGAACCGAGCGGGGGGGCGGTCAGACCCAGTACTTC
few	TRBV27	TRBJ2-2	.	CASSSLRTIGFANTGELFF	TGTGCCAGCAGTTCTCTACGGACAATCGGGTTTGCCAACACCGGGGAGCTGTTTTTT
.	TRBV2	TRBJ2-7	.	CASRLYSSPASSYEQYF	TGTGCCAGCAGGTTATATTCTAGCCCGGCTAGCTCCTACGAGCAGTACTTC
.	TRBV5-1	TRBJ1-4	.	CASSLDRINEKLFF	TGCGCCAGCAGTTTAGACAGGATCAATGAAAAACTGTTTTTT
.	TRBV7-6	TRBJ2-2	.	CASSSLLAGEGTGELFF	TGTGCCAGCAGCAGCCTTTTGGCCGGTGAGGGCACCGGGGAGCTGTTTTTT
.	TRBV4-1	TRBJ2-4	TRBD2	CASSQGLAGIVAKNIQYF	TGCGCCAGCAGCCAGGGACTAGCGGGAATAGTGGCCAAAAACATTCAGTACTTC
.	TRBV15	TRBJ1-3	.	CATSTRKPSGNTIYF	TGTGCCACCAGCACCCGAAAGCCCTCTGGAAACACCATATATTTT
.	TRBV19	TRBJ1-6	TRBD1	CASSTTGDYNSPLHF	TGTGCCAGTAGTACGACAGGGGATTATAATTCACCCCTCCACTTT
.	TRBV7-2	TRBJ2-5	TRBD2	CASSLGLAGGQETQYF	TGTGCCAGCAGCTTGGGACTAGCGGGGGGACAAGAGACCCAGTACTTC
.	TRBV24-1	TRBJ2-2	TRBD2	CATRSTSGGPNTGELFF	TGTGCCACCCGCTCGACTAGCGGGGGGCCGAACACCGGGGAGCTGTTTTTT
.	TRBV7-2	TRBJ2-7	TRBD2	CASSSLTSGGMYEQYF	TGTGCCAGCAGCTCGTTGACTAGCGGGGGGATGTACGAGCAGTACTTC
once	TRBV4-1	TRBJ2-5	TRBD1	CASSQILDRGHRETQYF	TGCGCCAGCAGCCAGATACTGGACAGGGGGCATCGAGAGACCCAGTACTTC
.	TRBV28	TRBJ1-5	.	CASRFFDSSNQPQHF	TGTGCCAGCAGGTTTTTCGACTCTAGCAATCAGCCCCAGCATTTT
.	TRBV24-1	TRBJ2-3	.	CATSDTRAGTDTQYF	TGTGCCACCAGTGATACGCGGGCGGGCACAGATACGCAGTATTTT
.	TRBV29-1	TRBJ1-2	.	CSVQALAFNYGYTF	TGCAGCGTGCAGGCGCTTGCATTTAACTATGGCTACACCTTC
.	TRBV7-9	TRBJ1-1	.	CASSSGQYTEAFF	TGTGCCAGCAGCTCCGGACAGTACACTGAAGCTTTCTTT
.	TRBV6-5	TRBJ2-3	.	CASSYVGGRPDTQYF	TGTGCCAGCAGTTACGTGGGGGGGCGCCCAGATACGCAGTATTTT
.	TRBV9	TRBJ1-4	.	CASSVDEGFNEKLFF	TGTGCCAGCAGCGTAGACGAGGGCTTTAATGAAAAACTGTTTTTT
.	TRBV9	TRBJ2-2	TRBD1	CASSKQGVTGELFF	TGTGCCAGCAGCAAGCAGGGGGTAACCGGGGAGCTGTTTTTT
.	TRBV28	TRBJ1-2	.	CASSSPGATYNYGYTF	TGTGCCAGCAGTTCACCAGGGGCCACCTATAACTATGGCTACACCTTC
.	TRBV11-3	TRBJ2-5	TRBD1	CASSSPRDGDRTQYF	TGTGCCAGCAGCTCCCCCAGAGATGGGGACAGGACCCAGTACTTC
.	TRBV14	TRBJ1-3	.	CASQEQAYSGNTIYF	TGTGCCAGCCAAGAACAGGCCTACTCTGGAAACACCATATATTTT
.	TRBV4-1	TRBJ1-3	.	CASRPTGYGNTIYF	TGCGCCAGCAGACCGACAGGATATGGAAACACCATATATTTT
.	TRBV7-8	TRBJ2-4	.	CASSLQYTTDFQYF	TGTGCCAGCAGCTTACAGTACACCACCGACTTTCAGTACTTC
.	TRBV2	TRBJ2-4	.	CASSEALVGTTKNIQYF	TGTGCCAGCAGTGAAGCGTTGGTGGGGACAACCAAAAACATTCAGTACTTC
.	TRBV27	TRBJ2-3	.	CASSYLRETSTDTQYF	TGTGCCAGCAGTTATTTACGGGAGACTAGCACAGATACGCAGTATTTT
.	TRBV28	TRBJ2-1	TRBD2	CASSLSSGISQAYNEQFF	TGTGCCAGCAGTTTATCTAGCGGGATTTCCCAAGCCTACAATGAGCAGTTCTTC
.	TRBV16	TRBJ1-3	TRBD1	CASSPRTGGNTIYF	TGTGCCAGCAGCCCCCGGACAGGGGGAAACACCATATATTTT
once	TRBV28	TRBJ2-5	.	CASFGGQFRAQYF	TGTGCCAGCTTCGGGGGACAGTTCCGTGCCCAGTACTTC
.	TRBV6-5	TRBJ2-5	TRBD2	CARREVGETQYF	TGTGCCCGACGGGAGGTAGGAGAGACCCAGTACTTC
.	TRBV2	TRBJ2-3	TRBD1	CASSDRGTDTQYF	TGTGCCAGCAGTGACAGGGGGACAGATACGCAGTATTTT
.	TRBV11-2	TRBJ2-1	TRBD2	CASMRLAGLGNEQFF	TGTGCCAGCATGCGACTAGCGGGGTTGGGAAATGAGCAGTTCTTC
.	TRBV19	TRBJ1-3	.	CASSNQISGNTIYF	TGTGCCAGTAGTAATCAGATCTCTGGAAACACCATATATTTT
.	TRBV5-1	TRBJ1-6	TRBD1	CASSPNRGFDSPLHF	TGCGCCAGCAGCCCGAACAGGGGGTTCGACTCACCCCTCCACTTT
few	TRBV19	TRBJ1-5	TRBD1	CASSLRDRVGNQPQHF	TGTGCCAGTAGTCTCCGGGACAGGGTAGGGAATCAGCCCCAGCATTTT
.	TRBV11-1	TRBJ1-1	.	CASSLLISGAHTEAFF	TGTGCCAGCAGCTTACTTATCTCAGGGGCTCACACTGAAGCTTTCTTT
.	TRBV27	TRBJ1-5	.	CASSFDRSNQPQHF	TGTGCCAGCAGTTTCGACAGGAGCAATCAGCCCCAGCATTTT
.	TRBV7-3	TRBJ2-3	TRBD2	CASSPERGVLYF	TGTGCCAGCAGCCCCGAGCGGGGGGTCCTGTATTTT
few	TRBV29-1	TRBJ2-7	.	CSVVGGAEQYF	TGCAGCGTTGTCGGTGGGGCCGAGCAGTACTTC
.	TRBV4-2	TRBJ2-1	TRBD2	CASSHDSGTSGRANEQFF	TGTGCCAGCAGCCACGACTCCGGGACTAGCGGGAGGGCCAATGAGCAGTTCTTC
.	TRBV28	TRBJ2-7	.	CASTYHGAAVSSYEQYF	TGTGCCAGCACCTACCACGGCGCAGCGGTAAGCTCCTACGAGCAGTACTTC
.	TRBV5-1	TRBJ2-7	.	CASSLPDLYEQYF	TGCGCCAGCAGCCTGCCGGACTTATACGAGCAGTACTTC
.	TRBV4-3	TRBJ1-1	.	CASSQDPRTAEAFF	TGCGCCAGCAGCCAAGATCCGAGGACAGCTGAAGCTTTCTTT
.	TRBV24-1	TRBJ2-5	.	CATSDPRRQIETQYF	TGTGCCACCAGTGATCCCCGCCGACAGATAGAGACCCAGTACTTC
.	TRBV4-1	TRBJ1-5	.	CASSSGPPPNQPQHF	TGCGCCAGCAGCTCTGGCCCACCCCCCAATCAGCCCCAGCATTTT
.	TRBV27	TRBJ2-7	TRBD1	CASSSGQGSKFPYEQYF	TGTGCCAGCAGTTCGGGACAGGGCTCCAAGTTCCCCTACGAGCAGTACTTC
once	TRBV6-1	TRBJ2-1	TRBD2	CASSGTSGRASYNEQFF	TGTGCCAGCAGTGGGACTAGCGGGAGGGCCTCCTACAATGAGCAGTTCTTC
.	TRBV28	TRBJ1-1	.	CASSSLGGFDTEAFF	TGTGCCAGCAGTTCACTCGGGGGTTTCGACACTGAAGCTTTCTTT
few	TRBV5-4	TRBJ2-3	TRBD2	CASRTSGTDTQYF	TGTGCCAGCCGGACTAGCGGCACAGATACGCAGTATTTT
few	TRBV6-1	TRBJ2-1	TRBD2	CASSETGRAQFF	TGTGCCAGCAGTGAAACCGGGAGGGCGCAGTTCTTC
.	TRBV7-9	TRBJ1-6	.	CASSSSLTLLPYNSPLHF	TGTGCCAGCAGCTCATCTCTGACTCTCCTCCCGTATAATTCACCCCTCCACTTT
.	TRBV28	TRBJ2-2	TRBD1	CASSLGTGGTGELFF	TGTGCCAGCAGTTTGGGGACAGGGGGCACCGGGGAGCTGTTTTTT